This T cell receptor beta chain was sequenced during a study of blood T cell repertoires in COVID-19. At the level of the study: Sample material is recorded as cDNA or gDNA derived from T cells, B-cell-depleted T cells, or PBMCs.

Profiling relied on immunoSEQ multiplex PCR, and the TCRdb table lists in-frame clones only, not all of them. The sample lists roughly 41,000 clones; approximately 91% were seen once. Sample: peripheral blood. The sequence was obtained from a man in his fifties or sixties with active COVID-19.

The CDR3 nucleotides read TGTGCCACCAGTCGAGCCACCGGGGAGCTGTTTTTT. Translated: CATSRATGELFF. V gene TRBV24-1 combines with J gene TRBJ2-2; D is uncertain. Trimming left V 6 bases short and J 4 bases short, with 5 bases between. The CDR3 loop spans 12 amino acids. The germline gives CDR1 KGHDR, CDR2 SFDVKD.